These 22 T cell receptor beta chains were all obtained from the same sample, sequenced in a study of cytomegalovirus exposure and HLA in healthy donors. Primers included in the PCR were 60 Vbeta and 13 Jbeta primers. The table came from immunoSEQ multiplex PCR; TCRdb's copy has only in-frame clones and leaves some out. The table includes roughly 96,000 clones, 65% to 85% detected once. Sequencing input: PBMCs. Every receptor here comes from a female donor in good health and CMV-seropositive.

In this sample, this clone turned up a few times. The rearrangement joins TRBV4-3 to TRBJ2-1; perhaps TRBD2 as D (6 bases). The V and J ends lost 0 bases and 4 bases respectively, with 10 bases between them. Looked up from germline, CDR1 is LGHNA and CDR2 is YSLEER. This CDR3 is 15 amino acids long. The CDR3 DNA follows: TGCGCCAGCAGCCAAGAGAGGGACTCTTACAATGAGCAGTTCTTC. Translation: CASSQERDSYNEQFF.

This clone was observed a handful of times. The V gene is TRBV4-2, the J gene TRBJ2-1; TRBD1 aligns across 11 bases. V trimming: 4 bases; J trimming: 5 bases; junction bases outside the gene matches: 4. This CDR3 is built from 15 residues. Per the germline V gene, CDR1 is LGHNA and CDR2 is YNFKEQ. CDR3 nucleotide sequence: TGTGCCAGCAGCCGCGGACAGGGGGCCGACAATGAGCAGTTCTTC. Its protein product is CASSRGQGADNEQFF.

V and J are TRBV4-2 and TRBJ2-1; D may be TRBD1 (7 bases). V shed 1 base and J shed 0 bases, with 10 bases lying between them. The CDR3 consists of 16 residues. In germline, CDR1 is LGHNA, CDR2 YNFKEQ. CDR3 amino acids: CASSQVQGGSYNEQFF. Written as DNA, the CDR3 is TGTGCCAGCAGCCAAGTGCAGGGGGGCTCCTACAATGAGCAGTTCTTC.

The chain uses TRBV9 and TRBJ1-1, with D tentatively TRBD1 (6 bases). CDR3 length: 15 amino acids. The V gene's germline CDR1 is SGDLS and CDR2 YYNGEE. V gave up 3 bases and J gave up 5 bases, with 17 bases separating them. The CDR3 sequence: CASSAVGGAETEAFF. The CDR3 DNA reads as TGTGCCAGCAGCGCCGTTGGGGGCGCGGAAACTGAAGCTTTCTTT.

The chain is built from TRBV14 and TRBJ2-5, with TRBD1 matching 8 bases. This CDR3 region has 13 residues. Germline V gives CDR1 SGHDN, CDR2 FVKESK. The V gene end was trimmed by 5 bases and the J gene end by 7 bases; junction bases not matched to a gene: 6. CDR3 sequence reads: CASSKQGVGTQYF. DNA for the CDR3: TGTGCCAGCAGCAAACAGGGGGTCGGGACCCAGTACTTC.

The V and J genes are TRBV14 and TRBJ1-6; possible D gene TRBD1, 6 bases. With 4 bases removed from V and 13 bases from J, the gap between germline ends came to 17 bases. This CDR3 has 14 amino acids. Germline V gives CDR1 SGHDN, CDR2 FVKESK. DNA for the CDR3: TGTGCCAGCAGCCCCACTCAGGGGAAACCGCCCCTCCACTTT. Protein: CASSPTQGKPPLHF.

This clone was found once. The rearrangement uses TRBV30 and TRBJ2-2; D gene uncertain. Between the trimmed V and J ends, which lost 3 bases and 7 bases, there was a span of 6 bases. Per germline, CDR1 GTSNPN and CDR2 SVGIG (reference sequence). The CDR3 is 11 residues long. In nucleotides, the CDR3 is TGTGCCTGGAGGATCGGCGGGGAGCTGTTTTTT. It yields the protein CAWRIGGELFF.

The CDR3 DNA is TGTGCCAGTAGTGGGGGACAGGGAACTGGAAAACTGTTTTTT. Translated: CASSGGQGTGKLFF. The chain recombines TRBV19 with TRBJ1-4; 9 positions match TRBD1. CDR3 size: 14 residues. The V gene's germline CDR1 is LNHDA and CDR2 SQIVND (reference sequence). V lost 5 bases and J lost 10; bases outside the gene matches: 8.

This clone occurred a few times. The gene calls are TRBV11-3 and TRBJ1-2, with unresolved D. This CDR3 has 16 residues. Trimming cost V 0 bases and J 6 bases, with 17 bases left between them. Germline-derived CDR1 and CDR2 are SGHNT and YENEEA. In nucleotides, the CDR3 is TGTGCCAGCAGCTTAGATCGCGGGCCTAACCCTCATGGCTACACCTTC. Translating it yields CASSLDRGPNPHGYTF.

This clone was counted at least ten times. The chain carries TRBV6-1 and TRBJ1-1; TRBD1 matches 8 bases. Germline values: CDR1 MNHNS, CDR2 SASEGT. The CDR3 contains 13 residues. J was trimmed by 4 bases and V by 8 bases; bases with no gene match: 6. CDR3 residues: CASARTGSTEAFF. CDR3 nucleotides: TGTGCCAGCGCCCGGACAGGGAGCACTGAAGCTTTCTTT.

CDR3 nucleotides: TGTGCCAGTAGTGGAGGACAGGGGAGCTATCAGCCCCAGCATTTT. Its protein product is CASSGGQGSYQPQHF. J is TRBJ1-5 and V is TRBV19; 9 bases are a match to TRBD1. The CDR3 covers 15 residues. J lost 5 bases, V lost 5 bases, and 7 bases had no gene match. Germline CDR1 is LNHDA and CDR2 is SQIVND (reference sequence).

This clone was seen only a few times. The chain uses TRBV6-6 and TRBJ2-7, with 9 bases aligning to TRBD1. CDR3 length equals 14 residues. The J segment lost 6 bases and the V segment lost 6 bases, leaving 9 bases of the junction unmatched. Looked up from germline, CDR1 is MNHNY and CDR2 is SVGAGI (reference sequence). CDR3 loop: CASRGTGSPLEQYF. In DNA, the CDR3 is TGTGCCAGCAGAGGGACAGGGTCCCCCCTCGAGCAGTACTTC.

This clone was found once. The V gene is TRBV6-1, the J gene TRBJ1-5; D call uncertain. CDR1 and CDR2 from the germline V gene are MNHNS and SASEGT. Trimming pared 2 bases from V and 5 bases from J, leaving 7 bases between. The CDR3 is 13 residues long. The CDR3 nucleotides read TGTGCCAGCAGTGAAACGGGGTATCAGCCCCAGCATTTT. Translated, it gives CASSETGYQPQHF.

This chain joins TRBV29-1 and TRBJ1-2; D possibly corresponds to TRBD1 (5 bases). The CDR3 has 13 amino acids. V lost 0 bases, J lost 4 bases, and 9 bases lay in between. CDR1 and CDR2 (germline): SQVTM, ANQGSEA. CDR3 sequence reads: CSVEDRESYGYTF. The CDR3 DNA sequence: TGCAGCGTTGAAGACAGGGAAAGCTATGGCTACACCTTC.

V is TRBV5-4 and J is TRBJ2-1; 15 bases fit TRBD2. Germline-derived CDR1 and CDR2 are SGHNT and YYREEE (reference sequence). The CDR3 consists of 18 residues. Trimming at V came to 4 bases and at J to 3 bases, leaving 8 bases not matched to a gene. The DNA of the CDR3 is TGTGCCAGCAGCGGCGGACTAGCGGGGGGGGTAAGCTACAATGAGCAGTTCTTC. As protein: CASSGGLAGGVSYNEQFF.

This chain uses TRBV15 with TRBJ1-1, with 7 positions matching TRBD1. The CDR3 runs 16 residues. Looked up from germline, CDR1 is LNHNV and CDR2 is YYDKDF (reference sequence). The J segment lost 1 base and the V segment lost 3 bases, leaving 8 bases of the junction unmatched. The CDR3: CATSSEVDRANTEAFF. The CDR3 DNA reads as TGTGCCACCAGCAGCGAAGTAGACAGGGCGAACACTGAAGCTTTCTTT.

The chain has TRBV6-4 and TRBJ2-7; 10 bases line up with TRBD1. Germline V gene lookup returns CDR1 MRHNA and CDR2 SNTAGT. J gave up 1 base and V 3 bases, and 0 bases lay outside the gene matches. The CDR3 covers 14 residues. The CDR3 region has the DNA TGTGCCAGCAGTGAGGGACAGGGGTCCTACGAGCAGTACTTC. Encoded protein: CASSEGQGSYEQYF.

The chain combines TRBV5-1 with TRBJ2-3, with TRBD1 matching over 9 bases. CDR3 size: 14 residues. With V trimmed by 5 bases and J by 0 bases, 1 base remained unmatched. Germline CDR1 reads SGHRS; CDR2 reads YFSETQ. The CDR3 here is CASRQGASTDTQYF. The CDR3, as DNA: TGCGCCAGCAGACAGGGGGCTAGCACAGATACGCAGTATTTT.

V and J are TRBV6-5 and TRBJ1-6; no clear D gene. CDR1 MNHEY and CDR2 SVGAGI come from the germline V gene. The germline V and J ends were trimmed by 4 bases and 10 bases, with 11 bases remaining between them. The CDR3 spans 13 residues. The CDR3, as DNA: TGTGCCAGCAGTTCCTCGGAGGAGTCACCCCTCCACTTT. Amino acid sequence: CASSSSEESPLHF.

This clone was seen only a few times. The genes are TRBV19 and TRBJ2-2, with a weak D call TRBD2 (6 bases). CDR1 and CDR2 (germline): LNHDA, SQIVND (reference sequence). The CDR3 runs 11 residues. Trimming removed 10 bases from V and 14 bases from J, with 17 bases in between. The CDR3 sequence: CATGGTRSLFF. The DNA for the CDR3 is TGTGCCACCGGAGGGACCCGGTCACTGTTTTTT.

This clone occurred a few times. The genes are TRBV6-1 and TRBJ1-4; D may be TRBD1 (5 bases). The CDR3 totals 15 residues. In germline, CDR1 is MNHNS, CDR2 SASEGT. V lost 4 bases, J lost 7 bases, and 16 bases lay in between. In DNA form, the CDR3 reads TGTGCCAGCAGTGCTTGGGACTCCAGGAGTGAAAAACTGTTTTTT. This translates into CASSAWDSRSEKLFF.

This clone showed up just a few times. J is TRBJ1-1 and V is TRBV30, with D maybe TRBD1 (6 bases). CDR3 length: 16 residues. The V gene's germline CDR1 is GTSNPN and CDR2 SVGIG (reference sequence). The V and J ends lost 4 bases and 9 bases respectively, with 27 bases between them. Here the CDR3 reads CAWTLFNREPGGKAFF. CDR3 coding DNA: TGTGCCTGGACCCTATTTAACAGGGAGCCGGGGGGAAAAGCTTTCTTT.